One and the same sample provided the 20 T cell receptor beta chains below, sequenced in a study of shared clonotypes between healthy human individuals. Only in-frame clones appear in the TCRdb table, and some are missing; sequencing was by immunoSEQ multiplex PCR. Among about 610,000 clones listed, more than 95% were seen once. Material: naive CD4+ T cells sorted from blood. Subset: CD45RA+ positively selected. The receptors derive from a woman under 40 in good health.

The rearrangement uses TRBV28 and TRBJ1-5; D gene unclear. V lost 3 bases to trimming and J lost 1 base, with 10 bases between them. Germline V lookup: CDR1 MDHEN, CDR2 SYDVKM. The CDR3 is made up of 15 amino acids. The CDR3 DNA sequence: TGTGCCAGCAGTTTCGGAGAAGGGAGCAATCAGCCCCAGCATTTT. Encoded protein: CASSFGEGSNQPQHF.

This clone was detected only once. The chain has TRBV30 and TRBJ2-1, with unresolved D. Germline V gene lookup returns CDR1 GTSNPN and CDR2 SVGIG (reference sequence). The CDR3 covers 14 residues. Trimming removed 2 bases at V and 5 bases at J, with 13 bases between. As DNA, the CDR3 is TGTGCCTGGAGTTGGTTACTAATTAACAATGAGCAGTTCTTC. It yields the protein CAWSWLLINNEQFF.

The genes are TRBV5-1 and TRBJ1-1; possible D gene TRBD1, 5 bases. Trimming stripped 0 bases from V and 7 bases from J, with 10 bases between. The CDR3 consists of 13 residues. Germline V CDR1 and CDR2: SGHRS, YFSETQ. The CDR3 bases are TGCGCCAGCAGCTTGGCGCAGGGTGGTGAAGCTTTCTTT. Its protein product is CASSLAQGGEAFF.

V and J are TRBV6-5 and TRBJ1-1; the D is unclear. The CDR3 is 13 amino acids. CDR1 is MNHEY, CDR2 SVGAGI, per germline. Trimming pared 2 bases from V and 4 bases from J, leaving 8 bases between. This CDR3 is CASSYLWTTEAFF. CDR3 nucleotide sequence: TGTGCCAGCAGTTACCTGTGGACCACTGAAGCTTTCTTT.

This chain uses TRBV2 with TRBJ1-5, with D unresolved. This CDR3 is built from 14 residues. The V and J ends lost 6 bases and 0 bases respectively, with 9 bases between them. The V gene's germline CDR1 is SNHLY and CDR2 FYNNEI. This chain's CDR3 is CASSGDYSNQPQHF. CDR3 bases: TGTGCCAGCAGCGGAGATTATAGCAATCAGCCCCAGCATTTT.

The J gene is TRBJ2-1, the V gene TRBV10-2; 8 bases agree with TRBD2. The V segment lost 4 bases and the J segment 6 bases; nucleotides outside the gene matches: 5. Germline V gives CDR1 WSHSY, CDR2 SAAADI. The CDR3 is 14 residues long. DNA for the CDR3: TGCGCCAGCAGTGGGCTAGCGGGTGCCAATGAGCAGTTCTTC. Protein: CASSGLAGANEQFF.

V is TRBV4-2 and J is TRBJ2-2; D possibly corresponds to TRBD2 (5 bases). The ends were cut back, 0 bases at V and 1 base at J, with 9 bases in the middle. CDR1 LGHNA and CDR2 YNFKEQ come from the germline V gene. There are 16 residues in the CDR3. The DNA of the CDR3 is TGTGCCAGCAGCCAAGATAATCGGGGGAACACCGGGGAGCTGTTTTTT. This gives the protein CASSQDNRGNTGELFF.

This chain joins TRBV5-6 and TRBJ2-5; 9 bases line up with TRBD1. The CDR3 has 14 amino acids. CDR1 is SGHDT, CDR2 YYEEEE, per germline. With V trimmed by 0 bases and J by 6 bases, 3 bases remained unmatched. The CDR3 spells CASSLGGTGKTQYF. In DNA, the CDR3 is TGTGCCAGCAGCTTGGGTGGGACAGGGAAGACCCAGTACTTC. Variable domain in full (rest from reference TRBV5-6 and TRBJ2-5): DAGVTQSPTHLIKTRGQQVTLRCSPKSGHDTVSWYQQALGQGPQFIFQYYEEEERQRGNFPDRFSGHQFPNYSSELNVNALLLGDSALYLCASSLGGTGKTQYFGPGTRLLVL.

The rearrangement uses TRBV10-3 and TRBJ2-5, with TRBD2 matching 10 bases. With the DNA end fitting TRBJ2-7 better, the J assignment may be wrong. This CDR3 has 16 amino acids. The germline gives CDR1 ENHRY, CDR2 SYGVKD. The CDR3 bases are TGTGCCATCGGTTGGACTAGCGGCTTCCAATTCTACGAGCAGTACTTC. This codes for CAIGWTSGFQFYEQYF.

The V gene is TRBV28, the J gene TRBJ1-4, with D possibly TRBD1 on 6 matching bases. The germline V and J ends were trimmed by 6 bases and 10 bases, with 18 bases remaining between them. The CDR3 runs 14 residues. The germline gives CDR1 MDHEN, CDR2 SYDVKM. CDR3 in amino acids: CASSPSWGRGKLFF. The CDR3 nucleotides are TGTGCCAGCAGCCCGTCCTGGGGGCGAGGAAAACTGTTTTTT.

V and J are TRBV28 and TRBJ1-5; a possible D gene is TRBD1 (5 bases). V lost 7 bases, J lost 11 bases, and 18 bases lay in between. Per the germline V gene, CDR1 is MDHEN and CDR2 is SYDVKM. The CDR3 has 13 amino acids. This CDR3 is CASTNRGDLTQHF. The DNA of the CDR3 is TGTGCCAGCACCAATCGGGGGGATTTGACCCAGCATTTT.

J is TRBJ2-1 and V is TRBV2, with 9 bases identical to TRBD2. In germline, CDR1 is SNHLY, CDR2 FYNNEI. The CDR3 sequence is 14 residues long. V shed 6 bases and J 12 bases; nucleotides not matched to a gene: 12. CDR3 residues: CASSQTSGKGGQFF. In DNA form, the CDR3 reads TGTGCCAGCAGCCAGACTAGCGGAAAGGGTGGGCAGTTCTTC.

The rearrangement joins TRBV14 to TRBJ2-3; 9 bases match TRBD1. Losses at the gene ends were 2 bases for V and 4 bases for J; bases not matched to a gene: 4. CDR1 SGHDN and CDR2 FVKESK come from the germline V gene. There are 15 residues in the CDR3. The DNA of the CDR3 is TGTGCCAGCAGCCAACGGACAGGGGTTGCAGATACGCAGTATTTT. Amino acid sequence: CASSQRTGVADTQYF.

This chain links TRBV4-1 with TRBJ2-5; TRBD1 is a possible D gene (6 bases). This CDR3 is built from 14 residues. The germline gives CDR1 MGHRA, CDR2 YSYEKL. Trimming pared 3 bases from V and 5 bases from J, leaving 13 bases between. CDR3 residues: CASSQEQTGETQYF. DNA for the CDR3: TGCGCCAGCAGCCAGGAACAAACAGGGGAGACCCAGTACTTC.

The CDR3 reads CASNPAGASDTQYF. The CDR3 coding sequence is TGCGCCAGCAACCCAGCGGGAGCGTCGGATACGCAGTATTTT. This chain uses TRBV5-1 with TRBJ2-3; the match to TRBD2 covers 8 bases. CDR1 and CDR2 (germline): SGHRS, YFSETQ. V shed 6 bases, J shed 6 bases, and the junction held 9 bases outside the gene matches. The CDR3 has 14 amino acids.

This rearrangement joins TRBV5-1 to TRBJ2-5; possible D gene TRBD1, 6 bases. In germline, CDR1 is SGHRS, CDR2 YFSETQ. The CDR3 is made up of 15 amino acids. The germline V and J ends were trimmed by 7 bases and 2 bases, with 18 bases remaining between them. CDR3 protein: CASSTGSSFQETQYF. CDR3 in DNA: TGCGCCAGCTCGACAGGATCTTCTTTTCAAGAGACCCAGTACTTC.

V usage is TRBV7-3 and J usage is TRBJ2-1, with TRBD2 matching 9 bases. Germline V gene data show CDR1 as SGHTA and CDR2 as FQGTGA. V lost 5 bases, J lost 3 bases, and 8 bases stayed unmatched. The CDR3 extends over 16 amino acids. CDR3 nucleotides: TGTGCCAGCAGCCCTACACTAGCGGGCTTCTACAATGAGCAGTTCTTC. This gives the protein CASSPTLAGFYNEQFF.

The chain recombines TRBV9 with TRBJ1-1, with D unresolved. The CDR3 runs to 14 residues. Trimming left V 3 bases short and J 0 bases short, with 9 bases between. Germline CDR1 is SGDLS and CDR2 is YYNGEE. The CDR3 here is CASSARPMNTEAFF. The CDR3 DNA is TGTGCCAGCAGCGCGCGCCCCATGAACACTGAAGCTTTCTTT.

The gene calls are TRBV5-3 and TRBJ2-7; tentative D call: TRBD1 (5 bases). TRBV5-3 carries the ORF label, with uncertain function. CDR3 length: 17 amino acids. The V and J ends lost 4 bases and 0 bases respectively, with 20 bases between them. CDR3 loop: CARSLHLPGDSSYEQYF. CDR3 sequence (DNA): TGTGCCAGAAGCCTCCATCTTCCGGGCGACAGCTCCTACGAGCAGTACTTC.

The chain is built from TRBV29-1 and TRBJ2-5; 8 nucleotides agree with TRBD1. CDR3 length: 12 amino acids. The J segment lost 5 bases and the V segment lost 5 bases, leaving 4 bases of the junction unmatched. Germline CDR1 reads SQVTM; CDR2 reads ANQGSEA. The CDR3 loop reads CSVSGGRETQYF. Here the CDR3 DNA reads TGCAGCGTTTCAGGGGGCCGGGAGACCCAGTACTTC.